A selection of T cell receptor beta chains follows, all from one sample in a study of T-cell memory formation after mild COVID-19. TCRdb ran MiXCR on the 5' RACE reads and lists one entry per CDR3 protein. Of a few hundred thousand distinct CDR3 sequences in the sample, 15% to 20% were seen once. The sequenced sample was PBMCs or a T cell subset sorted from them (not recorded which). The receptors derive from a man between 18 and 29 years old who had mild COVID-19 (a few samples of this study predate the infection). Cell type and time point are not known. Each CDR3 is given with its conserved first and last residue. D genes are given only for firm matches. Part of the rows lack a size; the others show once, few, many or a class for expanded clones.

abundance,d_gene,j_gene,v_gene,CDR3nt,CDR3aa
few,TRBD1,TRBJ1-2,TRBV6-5,TGTGCCAGCACCCAACAGAGGGCAGGGGGCTATGGCTACACCTTC,CASTQQRAGGYGYTF
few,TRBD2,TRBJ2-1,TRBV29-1,TGCAGCGCCCGGGGGACTAGTCATCCCAATGAGCAGTTCTTC,CSARGTSHPNEQFF
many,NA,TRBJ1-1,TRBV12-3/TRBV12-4,TGTGCCAGCAGTTTAAGAGGAATGAACACTGAAGCTTTCTTT,CASSLRGMNTEAFF
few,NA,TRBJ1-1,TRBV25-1,TGTGCCAGCCAGGGTGCGGGGTCGAACACTGAAGCTTTCTTT,CASQGAGSNTEAFF
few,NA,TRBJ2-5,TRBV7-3,TGTGCCAGCAGCTTAAATCTGGTAGGGGAGACCCAGTACTTC,CASSLNLVGETQYF
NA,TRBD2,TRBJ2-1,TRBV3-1,TGTGCCAGCAGCGCGGGGGGTCTAAATGAGCAGTTCTTC,CASSAGGLNEQFF
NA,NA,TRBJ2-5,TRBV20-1,TGCAGTGCTAGAGGCCAGCATCAGACCCAGTACTTC,CSARGQHQTQYF
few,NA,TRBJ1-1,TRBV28,TGTGCCAGCATCTCGGGCCAATCCAGGGAAGCTTTCTTT,CASISGQSREAFF
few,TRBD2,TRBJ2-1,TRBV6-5,TGTGCCAGCAGCCCGACCACCCCCGGGGGGGCCTGGTCCCACAATGAGCAGTTCTTC,CASSPTTPGGAWSHNEQFF
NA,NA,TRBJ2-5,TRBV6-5,TGTGCCAGCAGTGACCAAGGGGACCCCCGCCAAGAGACCCAGTACTTC,CASSDQGDPRQETQYF
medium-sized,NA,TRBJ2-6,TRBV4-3,TGCGCCAGCAGCCAAGGGTCCAGCCCCTCTGGGGCCAACGTCCTGACTTTC,CASSQGSSPSGANVLTF
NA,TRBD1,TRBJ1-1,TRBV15,TGTGCCACCAGCAGCTGGAAGGGGGCAGGGACTGAAGCTTTCTTT,CATSSWKGAGTEAFF
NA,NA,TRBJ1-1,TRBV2,TGTGCCAGCAGCCGGGACGGGGACGGCGAAGCTTTCTTT,CASSRDGDGEAFF
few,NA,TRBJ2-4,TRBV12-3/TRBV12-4,TGTGCCAGCAGTTTGGCAGGAAACATTCAGTACTTC,CASSLAGNIQYF
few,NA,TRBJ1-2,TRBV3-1,TGTGCCAGCAGCCAAGATCGGGGGGCGAACGGCTACACCTTC,CASSQDRGANGYTF
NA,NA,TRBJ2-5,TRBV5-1,TGCGCCAGCAGCTTGGGGGACACCCAAAGGGCCCAGTACTTC,CASSLGDTQRAQYF
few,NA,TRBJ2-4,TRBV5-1,TGCGCCAGCAGCTTCCGAGGGGGGATGTACATTCAGTACTTC,CASSFRGGMYIQYF